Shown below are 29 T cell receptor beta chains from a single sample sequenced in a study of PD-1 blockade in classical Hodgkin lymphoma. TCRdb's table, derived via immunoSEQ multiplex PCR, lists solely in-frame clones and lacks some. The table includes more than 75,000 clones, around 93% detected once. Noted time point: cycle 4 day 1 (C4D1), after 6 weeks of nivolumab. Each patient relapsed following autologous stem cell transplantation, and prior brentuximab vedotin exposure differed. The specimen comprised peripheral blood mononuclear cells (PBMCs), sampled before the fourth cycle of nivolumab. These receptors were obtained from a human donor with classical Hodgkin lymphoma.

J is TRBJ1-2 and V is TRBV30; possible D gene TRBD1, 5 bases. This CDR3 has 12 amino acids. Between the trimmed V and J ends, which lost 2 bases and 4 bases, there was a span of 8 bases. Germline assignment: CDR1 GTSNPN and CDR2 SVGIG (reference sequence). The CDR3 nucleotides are TGTGCCTGGAGTTCAGGGAGCTATGGCTACACCTTC. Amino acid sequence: CAWSSGSYGYTF.

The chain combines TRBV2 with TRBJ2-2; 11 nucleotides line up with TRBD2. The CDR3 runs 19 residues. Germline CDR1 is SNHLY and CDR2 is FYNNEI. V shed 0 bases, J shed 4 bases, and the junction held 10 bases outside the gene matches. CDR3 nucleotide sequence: TGTGCCAGCAGTGAAGCTTTCGGACTAGCGGGCGCCTCCACCGGGGAGCTGTTTTTT. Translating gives CASSEAFGLAGASTGELFF. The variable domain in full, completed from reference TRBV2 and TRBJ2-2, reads EPEVTQTPSHQVTQMGQEVILRCVPISNHLYFYWYRQILGQKVEFLVSFYNNEISEKSEIFDDQFSVERPDGSNFTLKIRSTKLEDSAMYFCASSEAFGLAGASTGELFFGEGSRLTVL.

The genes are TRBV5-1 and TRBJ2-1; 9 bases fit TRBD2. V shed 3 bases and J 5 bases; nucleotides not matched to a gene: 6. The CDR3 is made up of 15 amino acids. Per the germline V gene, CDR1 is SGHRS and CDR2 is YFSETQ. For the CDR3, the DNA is TGCGCCAGCAGCTCAGGGGGACTAGCACACAATGAGCAGTTCTTC. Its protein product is CASSSGGLAHNEQFF.

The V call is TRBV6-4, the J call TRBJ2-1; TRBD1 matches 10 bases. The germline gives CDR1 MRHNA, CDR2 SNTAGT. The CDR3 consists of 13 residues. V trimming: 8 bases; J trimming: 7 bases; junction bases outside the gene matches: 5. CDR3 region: CASGDRGRNEQFF. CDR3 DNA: TGTGCCAGCGGGGACAGGGGTAGGAATGAGCAGTTCTTC.

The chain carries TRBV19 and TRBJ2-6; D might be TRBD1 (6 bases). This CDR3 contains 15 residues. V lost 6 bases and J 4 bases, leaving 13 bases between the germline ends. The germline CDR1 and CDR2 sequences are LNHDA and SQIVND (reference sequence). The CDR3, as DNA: TGTGCCAGTAGCCCACAGGGCGCCGGGGCCAACGTCCTGACTTTC. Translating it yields CASSPQGAGANVLTF.

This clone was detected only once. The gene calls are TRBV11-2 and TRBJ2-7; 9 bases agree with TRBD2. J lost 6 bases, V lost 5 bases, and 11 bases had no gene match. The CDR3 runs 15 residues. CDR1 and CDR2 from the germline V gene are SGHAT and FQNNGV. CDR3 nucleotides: TGTGCCAGCAGCCCCTTTGGCGGGAGGGCCGGCGAGCAGTACTTC. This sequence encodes CASSPFGGRAGEQYF.

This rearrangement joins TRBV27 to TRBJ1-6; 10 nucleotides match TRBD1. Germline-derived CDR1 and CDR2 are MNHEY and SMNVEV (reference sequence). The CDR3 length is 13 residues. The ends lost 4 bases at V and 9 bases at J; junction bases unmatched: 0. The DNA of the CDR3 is TGTGCCAGCAGTTGGGACAGGGGTTCACCCCTCCACTTT. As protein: CASSWDRGSPLHF.

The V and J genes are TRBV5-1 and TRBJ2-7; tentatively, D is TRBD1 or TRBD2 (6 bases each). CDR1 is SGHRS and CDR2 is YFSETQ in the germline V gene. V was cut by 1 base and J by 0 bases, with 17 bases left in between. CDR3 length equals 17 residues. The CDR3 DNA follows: TGCGCCAGCAGCTTGTTAGGAGGGGGAGTCGTCTCCTACGAGCAGTACTTC. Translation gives CASSLLGGGVVSYEQYF.

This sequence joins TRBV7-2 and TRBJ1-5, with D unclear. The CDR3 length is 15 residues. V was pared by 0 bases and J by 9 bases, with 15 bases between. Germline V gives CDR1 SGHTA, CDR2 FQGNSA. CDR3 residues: CASSLARASVRPQHF. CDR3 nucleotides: TGTGCCAGCAGCTTAGCGAGGGCCTCAGTTCGGCCCCAGCATTTT.

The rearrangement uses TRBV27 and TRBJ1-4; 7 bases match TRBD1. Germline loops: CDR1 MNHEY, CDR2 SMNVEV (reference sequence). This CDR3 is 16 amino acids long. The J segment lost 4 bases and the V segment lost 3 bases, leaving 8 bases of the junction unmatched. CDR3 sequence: CASSFGGGQFNEKLFF. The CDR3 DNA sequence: TGTGCCAGCAGTTTTGGGGGGGGACAGTTTAATGAAAAACTGTTTTTT.

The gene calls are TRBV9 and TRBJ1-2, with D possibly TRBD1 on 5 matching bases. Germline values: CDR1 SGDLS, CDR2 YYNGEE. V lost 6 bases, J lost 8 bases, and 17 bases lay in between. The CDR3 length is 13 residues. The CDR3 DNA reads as TGTGCCAGCAAGTTATTGGGGCTTGGGGGCTACACCTTC. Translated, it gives CASKLLGLGGYTF.

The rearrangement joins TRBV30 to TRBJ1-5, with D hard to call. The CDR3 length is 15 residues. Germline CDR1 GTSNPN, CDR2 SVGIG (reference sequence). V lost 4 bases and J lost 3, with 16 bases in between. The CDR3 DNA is TGTGCCTGGAATTTGGGCTTTTCCCCCAATCAGCCCCAGCATTTT. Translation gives CAWNLGFSPNQPQHF. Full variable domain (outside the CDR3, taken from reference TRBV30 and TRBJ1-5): SQTIHQWPATLVQPVGSPLSLECTVEGTSNPNLYWYRQAAGRGLQLLFYSVGIGQISSEVPQNLSASRPQDRQFILSSKKLLLSDSGFYLCAWNLGFSPNQPQHFGDGTRLSIL.

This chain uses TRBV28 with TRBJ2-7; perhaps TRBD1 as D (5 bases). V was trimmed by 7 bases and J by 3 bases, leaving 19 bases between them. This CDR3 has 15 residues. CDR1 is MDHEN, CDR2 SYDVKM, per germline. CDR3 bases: TGTGCCAGCAACCAAAATCAGGGAAGATACTACGAGCAGTACTTC. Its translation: CASNQNQGRYYEQYF.

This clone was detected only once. The CDR3 DNA sequence: TGTGCCAGCAGCCCGGGGGGAGAGGAAAAACTGTTTTTT. As protein: CASSPGGEEKLFF. The rearrangement joins TRBV7-9 to TRBJ1-4, with a weak D call TRBD1 (5 bases). Germline values: CDR1 SEHNR, CDR2 FQNEAQ (reference sequence). CDR3 length: 13 amino acids. The V end lost 5 bases, the J end lost 8 bases, and 12 bases lay between the germline ends. Together with reference TRBV7-9 and TRBJ1-4, the CDR3 gives the full variable domain: DTGVSQNPRHKITKRGQNVTFRCDPISEHNRLYWYRQTLGQGPEFLTYFQNEAQLEKSRLLSDRFSAERPKGSFSTLEIQRTEQGDSAMYLCASSPGGEEKLFFGSGTQLSVL.

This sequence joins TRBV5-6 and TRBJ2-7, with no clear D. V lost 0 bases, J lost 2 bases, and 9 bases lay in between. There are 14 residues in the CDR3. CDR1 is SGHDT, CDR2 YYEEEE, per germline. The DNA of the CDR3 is TGTGCCAGCAGCTTGGGGGCCAGCCCCTACGAGCAGTACTTC. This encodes CASSLGASPYEQYF.

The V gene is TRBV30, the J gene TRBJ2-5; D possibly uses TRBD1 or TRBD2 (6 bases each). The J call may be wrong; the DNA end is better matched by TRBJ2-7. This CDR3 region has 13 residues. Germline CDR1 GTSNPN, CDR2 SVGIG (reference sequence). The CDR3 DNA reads TGTGCCTGGAGTGAGGGGGGCTCCTACGAGCAGTACTTC. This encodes CAWSEGGSYEQYF.

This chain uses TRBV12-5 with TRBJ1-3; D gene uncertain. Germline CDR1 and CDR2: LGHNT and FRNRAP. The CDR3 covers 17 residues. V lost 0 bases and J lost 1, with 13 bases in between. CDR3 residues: CASGLVVGKDSGNTIYF. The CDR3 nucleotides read TGTGCTAGTGGTTTGGTCGTTGGTAAGGATTCTGGAAACACCATATATTTT.

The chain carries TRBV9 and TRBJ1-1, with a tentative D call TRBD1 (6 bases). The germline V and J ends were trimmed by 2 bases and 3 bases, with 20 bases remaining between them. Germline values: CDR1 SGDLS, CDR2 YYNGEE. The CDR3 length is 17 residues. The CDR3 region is CASSVRPEARGDTEAFF. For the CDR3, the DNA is TGTGCCAGCAGCGTCCGACCTGAGGCGAGGGGGGACACTGAAGCTTTCTTT.

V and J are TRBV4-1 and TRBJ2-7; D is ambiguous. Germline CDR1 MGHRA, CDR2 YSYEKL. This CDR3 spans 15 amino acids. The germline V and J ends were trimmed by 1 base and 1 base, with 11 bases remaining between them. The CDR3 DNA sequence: TGCGCCAGCAGCCAAGTTCCGGCGCAATCCTACGAGCAGTACTTC. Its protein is CASSQVPAQSYEQYF.

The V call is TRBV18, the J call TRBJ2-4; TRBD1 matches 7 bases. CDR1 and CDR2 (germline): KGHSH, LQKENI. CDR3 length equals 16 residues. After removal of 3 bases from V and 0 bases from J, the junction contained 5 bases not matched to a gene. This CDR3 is CASSPWDSLAKNIQYF. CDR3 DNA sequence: TGTGCCAGCTCACCCTGGGACAGCTTAGCCAAAAACATTCAGTACTTC. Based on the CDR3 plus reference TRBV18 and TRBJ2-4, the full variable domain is NAGVMQNPRHLVRRRGQEARLRCSPMKGHSHVYWYRQLPEEGLKFMVYLQKENIIDESGMPKERFSAEFPKEGPSILRIQQVVRGDSAAYFCASSPWDSLAKNIQYFGAGTRLSVL.

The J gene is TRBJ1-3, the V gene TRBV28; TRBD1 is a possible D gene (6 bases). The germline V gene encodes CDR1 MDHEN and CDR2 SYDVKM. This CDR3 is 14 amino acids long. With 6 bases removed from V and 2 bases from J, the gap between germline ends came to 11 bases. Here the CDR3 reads CASRKQGAGNTIYF. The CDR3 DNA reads TGTGCCAGCAGAAAACAGGGAGCTGGAAACACCATATATTTT.

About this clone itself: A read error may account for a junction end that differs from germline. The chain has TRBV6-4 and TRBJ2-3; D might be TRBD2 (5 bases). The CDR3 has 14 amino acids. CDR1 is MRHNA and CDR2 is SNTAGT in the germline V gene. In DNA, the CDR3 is TGTGCCAGCAGGGACTCGTGGGGCACAGATACGCAGTATTTT. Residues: CASRDSWGTDTQYF.

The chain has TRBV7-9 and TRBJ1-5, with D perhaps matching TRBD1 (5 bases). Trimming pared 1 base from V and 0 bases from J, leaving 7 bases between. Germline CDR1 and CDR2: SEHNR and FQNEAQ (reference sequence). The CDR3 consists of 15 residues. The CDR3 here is CASSLGGASNQPQHF. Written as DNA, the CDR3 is TGTGCCAGCAGCTTAGGGGGCGCTAGCAATCAGCCCCAGCATTTT.

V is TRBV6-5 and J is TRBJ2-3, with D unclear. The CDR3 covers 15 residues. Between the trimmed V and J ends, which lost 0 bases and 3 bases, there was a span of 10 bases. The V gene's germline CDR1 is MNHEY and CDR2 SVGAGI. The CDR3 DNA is TGTGCCAGCAGTTACTCGGCAGGTAGAACAGATACGCAGTATTTT. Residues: CASSYSAGRTDTQYF.

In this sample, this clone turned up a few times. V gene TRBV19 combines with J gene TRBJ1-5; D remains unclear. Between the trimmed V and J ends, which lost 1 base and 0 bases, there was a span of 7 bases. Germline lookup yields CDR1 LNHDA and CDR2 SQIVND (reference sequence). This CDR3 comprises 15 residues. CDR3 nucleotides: TGTGCCAGTAGTATAGGGCAATATAGCAATCAGCCCCAGCATTTT. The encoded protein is CASSIGQYSNQPQHF.

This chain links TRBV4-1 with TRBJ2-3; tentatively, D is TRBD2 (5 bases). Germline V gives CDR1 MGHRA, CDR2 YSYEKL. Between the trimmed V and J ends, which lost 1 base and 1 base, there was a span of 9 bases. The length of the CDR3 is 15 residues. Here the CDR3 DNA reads TGCGCCAGCAGCCAAGGTGCGGGTCGCACAGATACGCAGTATTTT. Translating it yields CASSQGAGRTDTQYF.

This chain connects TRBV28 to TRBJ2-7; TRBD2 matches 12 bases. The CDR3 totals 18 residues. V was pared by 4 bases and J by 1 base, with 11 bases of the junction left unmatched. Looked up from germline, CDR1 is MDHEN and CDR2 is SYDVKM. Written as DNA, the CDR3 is TGTGCCAGCAGTTCGCTAACTAGCGGGAGGCCTCTTTCCTACGAGCAGTACTTC. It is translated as CASSSLTSGRPLSYEQYF.

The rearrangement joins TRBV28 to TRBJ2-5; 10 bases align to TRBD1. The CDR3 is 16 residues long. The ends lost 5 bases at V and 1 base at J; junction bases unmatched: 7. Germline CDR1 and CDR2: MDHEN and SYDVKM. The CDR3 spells CASSTPDRGSQETQYF. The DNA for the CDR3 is TGTGCCAGCAGTACCCCGGACAGGGGGTCCCAAGAGACCCAGTACTTC.

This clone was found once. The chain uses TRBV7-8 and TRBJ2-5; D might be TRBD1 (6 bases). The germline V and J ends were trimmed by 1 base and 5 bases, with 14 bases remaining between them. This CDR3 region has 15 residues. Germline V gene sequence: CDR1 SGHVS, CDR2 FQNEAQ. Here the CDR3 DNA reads TGTGCCAGCAGCTTAGTCGGTCAGGGGCGGGAGACCCAGTACTTC. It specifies CASSLVGQGRETQYF.